This T cell receptor beta chain was retrieved from a study of cytomegalovirus exposure and HLA in healthy donors. Study overall: The approximately 110 validation repertoires used the same platform as the 650 to 850 first-cohort repertoires, a later analysis reported. Study conclusions and caveats: Rare TCR sequences predominated, though certain public TCRs were found in many donors. A later analysis found first-cohort TCR clusters tended to co-occur in the 120 validation repertoires. Overall, about 160 TCR beta chains were annotated as cytomegalovirus-associated.

The CDR3 spans 15 residues. Germline assignment: CDR1 SGHNT and CDR2 YYREEE (reference sequence). With 4 bases clipped from V and 4 bases from J, the junction kept 5 bases outside the gene matches. Points on this clone: Its target is not known.

Using immunoSEQ multiplex PCR, the repertoire was profiled, and TCRdb retains in-frame clones only, with some absent. The sample includes a few hundred thousand clones, around nine tenths of them seen just once. The specimen sequenced was PBMCs. This TCR was sampled from a woman aged 18-35 years in good health and CMV-seronegative. The chain links TRBV5-4 to TRBJ2-7, with 13 positions matching TRBD2. The CDR3 nucleotides read TGTGCCAGCAGCCCAGGGACTAGCGGGAAGTACGAGCAGTACTTC. Its protein product is CASSPGTSGKYEQYF.